This passage covers 9 T cell receptor beta chains from one sample sequenced in a study of T cell responses to AZD1222 COVID-19 vaccine (dated by TCRdb to the early 2020s). The time point tag for this specimen amounts to: baseline before first vaccination. Library construction relied on the immunoSEQ multiplex PCR assay. The table comes from immuneACCESS by way of TCRdb, which keeps in-frame sequences with V and J called. Part of the clones is missing from these tables; in studies checked, under half for an unresolved V gene and the rest for unknown reasons. The sample table shows around 160,000 clones, and under 95% are seen once. Of the sample, under 2% falls within the top ten clones. The source material was peripheral blood, sampled on day 0 of AZD1222 vaccination. These receptors were taken from an adult in good health.

The CDR3 bases are TGTGCCAGCAGGGACAGGGCAGGTTACGAGCAGTACTTC. Translated, it gives CASRDRAGYEQYF. The gene calls are TRBV5-6 and TRBJ2-7, with 8 bases lining up with TRBD1. The germline V gene encodes CDR1 SGHDT and CDR2 YYEEEE. The CDR3 loop spans 13 amino acids. The J segment lost 4 bases and the V segment lost 5 bases, leaving 5 bases of the junction unmatched.

The rearrangement links TRBV20-1 to TRBJ2-7; D unclear. Germline CDR1 reads DFQATT; CDR2 reads SNEGSKA (reference sequence). Trimming shortened V by 5 bases and J by 7 bases, and 12 bases separated the two germline ends. This CDR3 is 11 amino acids long. CDR3 nucleotide sequence: TGCAGTGCTGGGATACTATTAGAGCAGTACTTC. It translates to CSAGILLEQYF.

V gene TRBV7-9 combines with J gene TRBJ1-1, with unresolved D. The CDR3 has 15 residues. Germline CDR1 and CDR2: SEHNR and FQNEAQ (reference sequence). V shed 5 bases and J shed 3 bases, with 16 bases lying between them. CDR3 in DNA: TGTGCCAGCAGCCCCCGGTTAGGCAGACACACTGAAGCTTTCTTT. Amino acids: CASSPRLGRHTEAFF.

The chain links TRBV10-1 to TRBJ2-7; 9 bases align to TRBD2. The V segment lost 0 bases and the J segment 10 bases; nucleotides outside the gene matches: 7. This CDR3 has 14 amino acids. The germline V gene encodes CDR1 WNHNN and CDR2 SYGVQD (reference sequence). The CDR3 sequence is CASSESRTSEHQYF. The CDR3 nucleotides are TGCGCCAGCAGTGAGTCGAGGACTAGCGAGCACCAGTACTTC.

The chain uses TRBV27 and TRBJ2-3; D tentatively fits TRBD1 or TRBD2 (5 bases each). The CDR3 contains 12 residues. Trimming took off 3 bases at V and 6 bases at J, with 7 bases between the two ends. The germline gives CDR1 MNHEY, CDR2 SMNVEV (reference sequence). The chain's CDR3 is CASSLWGDTQYF. The CDR3 DNA sequence: TGTGCCAGCAGTTTGTGGGGGGATACGCAGTATTTT.

The genes are TRBV15 and TRBJ1-4, with D perhaps matching TRBD1 (5 bases). Per the germline V gene, CDR1 is LNHNV and CDR2 is YYDKDF (reference sequence). Trimming shortened V by 0 bases and J by 11 bases, and 22 bases separated the two germline ends. This CDR3 spans 17 amino acids. CDR3 region: CATSRDLEGPTSGKLFF. The CDR3 DNA reads as TGTGCCACCAGCAGAGATCTCGAGGGACCTACTTCGGGTAAACTGTTTTTT.

V usage is TRBV18 and J usage is TRBJ1-1; tentative D call: TRBD1 (6 bases). CDR1 and CDR2 (germline): KGHSH, LQKENI. The length of the CDR3 is 15 residues. V lost 2 bases and J 1 base, leaving 11 bases between the germline ends. The CDR3 bases are TGTGCCAGCTCACCAGACAGGTCCTCGAACACTGAAGCTTTCTTT. Translated, it gives CASSPDRSSNTEAFF.

The chain joins TRBV5-1 to TRBJ2-5; TRBD2 agrees at 7 bases. The CDR3 runs 14 residues. Germline CDR1 SGHRS, CDR2 YFSETQ. V lost 7 bases to trimming and J lost 3 bases; unmatched junction nucleotides: 9. CDR3 coding DNA: TGCGCCAGCTCGGGCGGGAGTTTCGAAGAGACCCAGTACTTC. Translation gives CASSGGSFEETQYF.

V is TRBV7-3 and J is TRBJ2-3, with TRBD2 matching 7 bases. The CDR3 is 16 residues long. The V and J ends lost 3 bases and 5 bases, in that order; junction bases with no gene match: 11. The germline gives CDR1 SGHTA, CDR2 FQGTGA. CDR3 region: CASSLGDGGGGDTQYF. In nucleotides, the CDR3 is TGTGCCAGCAGCTTGGGGGATGGCGGCGGGGGAGATACGCAGTATTTT.